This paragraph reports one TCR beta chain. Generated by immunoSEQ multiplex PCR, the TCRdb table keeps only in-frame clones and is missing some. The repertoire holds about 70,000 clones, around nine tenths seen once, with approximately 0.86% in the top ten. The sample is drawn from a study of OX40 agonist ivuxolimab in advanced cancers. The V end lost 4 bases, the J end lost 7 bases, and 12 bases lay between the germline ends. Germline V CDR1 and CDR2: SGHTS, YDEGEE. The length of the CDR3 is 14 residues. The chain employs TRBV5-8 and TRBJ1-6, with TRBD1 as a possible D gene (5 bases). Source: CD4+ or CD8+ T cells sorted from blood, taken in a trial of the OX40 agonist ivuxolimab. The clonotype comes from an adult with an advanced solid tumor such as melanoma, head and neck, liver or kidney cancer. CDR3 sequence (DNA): TGTGCCAGCAGCCAACGGGACCGAAATTCACCCCTCCACTTT. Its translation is CASSQRDRNSPLHF. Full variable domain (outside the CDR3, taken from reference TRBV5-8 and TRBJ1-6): EAGVTQSPTHLIKTRGQQATLRCSPISGHTSVYWYQQALGLGLQFLLWYDEGEERNRGNFPPRFSGRQFPNYSSELNVNALELEDSALYLCASSQRDRNSPLHFGNGTRLTVT.